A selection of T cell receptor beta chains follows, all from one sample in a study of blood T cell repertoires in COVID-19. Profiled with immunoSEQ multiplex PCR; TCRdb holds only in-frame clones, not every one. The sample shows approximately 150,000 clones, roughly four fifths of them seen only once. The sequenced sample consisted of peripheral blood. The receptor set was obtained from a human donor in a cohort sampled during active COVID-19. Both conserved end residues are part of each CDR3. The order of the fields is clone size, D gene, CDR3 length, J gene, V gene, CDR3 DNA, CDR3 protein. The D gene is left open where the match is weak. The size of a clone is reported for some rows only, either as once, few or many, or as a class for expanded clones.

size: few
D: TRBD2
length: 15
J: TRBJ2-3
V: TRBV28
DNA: TGTGCCAGCAGTTTATTCGCGGGGGGCACAGATACGCAGTATTTT
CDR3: CASSLFAGGTDTQYF

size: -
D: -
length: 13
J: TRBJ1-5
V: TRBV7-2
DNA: TGTGCCAGCAGCCCCCTGGCGGATCAGCCCCAGCATTTT
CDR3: CASSPLADQPQHF

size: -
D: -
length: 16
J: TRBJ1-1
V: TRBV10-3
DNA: TGTGCCATCAGTGTCTCGGGGGTAGCCTCGGACACTGAAGCTTTCTTT
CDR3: CAISVSGVASDTEAFF

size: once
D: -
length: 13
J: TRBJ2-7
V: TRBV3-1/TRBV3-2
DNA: TGTGCCAGCTCAAGAGAGGGGGTACCCGAGCAGTACTTC
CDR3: CASSREGVPEQYF

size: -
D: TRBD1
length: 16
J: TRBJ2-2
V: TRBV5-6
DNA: TGTGCCAGCAGCTTGGCGGGACAGGGAATCGCCGGGGAGCTGTTTTTT
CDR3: CASSLAGQGIAGELFF

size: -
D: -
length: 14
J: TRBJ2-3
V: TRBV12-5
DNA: TGTGCTAGTGGTTTGTTTGGAGCGGCAGATACGCAGTATTTT
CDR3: CASGLFGAADTQYF

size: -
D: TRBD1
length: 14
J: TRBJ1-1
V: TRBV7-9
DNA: TGTGCCTCCCACAGGGGGAGTTTGAACACTGAAGCTTTCTTT
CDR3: CASHRGSLNTEAFF

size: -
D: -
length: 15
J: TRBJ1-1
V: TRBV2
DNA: TGTGCCAGCAGTTCCCGTGACTGGAAGAACACTGAAGCTTTCTTT
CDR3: CASSSRDWKNTEAFF

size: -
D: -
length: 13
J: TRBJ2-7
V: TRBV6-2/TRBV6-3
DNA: TGTGCCAGCAGTTACGGGGCTCACTACGAGCAGTACTTC
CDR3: CASSYGAHYEQYF

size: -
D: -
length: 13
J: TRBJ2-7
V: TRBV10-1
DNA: TGCGCCAGCAGTGATCTTAACAGTCACGAGCAGTACTTC
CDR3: CASSDLNSHEQYF

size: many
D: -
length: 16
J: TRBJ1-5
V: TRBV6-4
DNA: TGTGCCAGCAGTGACTGTGAGACGGAGGCGAATCAGCCCCAGCATTTT
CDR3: CASSDCETEANQPQHF

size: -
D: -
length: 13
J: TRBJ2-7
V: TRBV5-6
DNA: TGTGCCAGCAGTTCGGACGGGACCTACGAGCAGTACTTC
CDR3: CASSSDGTYEQYF

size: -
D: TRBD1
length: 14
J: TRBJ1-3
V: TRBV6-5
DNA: TGTGCCAGCAGTTACGACAGGGGAGGAAACACCATATATTTT
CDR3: CASSYDRGGNTIYF

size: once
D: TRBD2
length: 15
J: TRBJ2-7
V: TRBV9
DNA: TGTGCCAGCAGCGTAGCGGCTAGCGGGAGAAACGAGCAGTACTTC
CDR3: CASSVAASGRNEQYF